These T cell receptor beta chains were read from a single sample in a study of blood T cell repertoires in COVID-19. Sequenced by immunoSEQ multiplex PCR; TCRdb stores in-frame clones only, minus some. The data show 130,000 or so clones, 70% to 90% seen once. Sequencing was carried out using peripheral blood. These receptors all stem from a woman between 45 and 65 years old who had recovered from COVID-19. The CDR3 runs from the conserved cysteine through the conserved F or W. D genes are given only for firm matches. Clone size is stated in some rows and not others, as once, few, many or a class when expanded.

>TRBV7-9|TRBJ2-5|.|.
TGTGCCAGCAGCCCGGACAACTTC
CASSPDNF
>TRBV6-5|TRBJ2-2|.|few
TGTGCCAGCAGCAGAAACACCGGGGAGCTGTTTTTT
CASSRNTGELFF
>TRBV29-1|TRBJ1-1|TRBD1|.
TGCAGCGTTGTGAACAGGGGGTTGGACACTGAAGCTTTCTTT
CSVVNRGLDTEAFF
>TRBV4-3|TRBJ2-1|TRBD2|once
TGCGCCAGCAGCCAAGAGGCGGGAGGGGTCTACAATGAGCAGTTCTTC
CASSQEAGGVYNEQFF
>TRBV20-1|TRBJ1-2|.|.
TGCAGTGTCCGAGAGTCCTATGGCTACACCTTC
CSVRESYGYTF
>TRBV19|TRBJ2-3|TRBD2|.
TGTGCCAGTAGTTCCCGACTAGCGGGGGGGAGCACAGATACGCAGTATTTT
CASSSRLAGGSTDTQYF
>TRBV11-2|TRBJ2-7|TRBD2|.
TGTGCCAGCAGTGCTATAGCGGGAGTGGGAAAGCAGTACTTC
CASSAIAGVGKQYF
>TRBV27|TRBJ1-2|.|.
TGTGCCAGCAGCCAGCAACGCGGAGTCTATGGCTACACCTTC
CASSQQRGVYGYTF
>TRBV20-1|TRBJ1-2|.|.
TGCTCGCCGGGAAGTGGCTACACCTTC
CSPGSGYTF
>TRBV9|TRBJ2-1|TRBD2|.
TGTGCCAGCAGCGTTAGCGGGATTAAGTACAATGAGCAGTTCTTC
CASSVSGIKYNEQFF
>TRBV4-3|TRBJ2-1|.|.
TGCGCCAGCAGCCAAGATGGCGGGACAGATTCTTACAATGAGCAGTTCTTC
CASSQDGGTDSYNEQFF
>TRBV7-3|TRBJ2-3|.|.
TGTGCCAGCAGCCTCGGACTGGGAAGCACAGATACGCAGTATTTT
CASSLGLGSTDTQYF
>TRBV7-9|TRBJ2-2|TRBD2|.
TGTGCCAGCAGACGACTAGCGGGGGGGCCAGTCGGGGAGCTGTTTTTT
CASRRLAGGPVGELFF
>TRBV7-2|TRBJ2-3|.|few
TGTGCCAGCAGCTTAGAGGCAGAGGGTACGCAGTATTTT
CASSLEAEGTQYF
>TRBV18|TRBJ2-1|TRBD2|.
TGTGCCAGCTCACCCATTCAGCTAGCGGCCTTTTACAATGAGCAGTTCTTC
CASSPIQLAAFYNEQFF
>TRBV19|TRBJ2-5|TRBD2|.
TGTGCCAGTAGTACAGTAGCGGGAGGAGTCGCGGCGCAAGAGACCCAGTACTTC
CASSTVAGGVAAQETQYF
>TRBV19|TRBJ1-5|.|few
TGTGCCAGTAGTAAAACAGGGAATCAGCCCCAGCATTTT
CASSKTGNQPQHF
>TRBV10-1|TRBJ1-5|TRBD1|.
TGCGCCAGCAGTCCGAACAGGGGTCAGCCCCAGCATTTT
CASSPNRGQPQHF
>TRBV3-1/TRBV3-2|TRBJ2-3|.|.
TGTGCCAGCAGCCCCAAGTTCTCCCCGGCGGGCCTCGATGATACGCAGTATTTT
CASSPKFSPAGLDDTQYF
>TRBV27|TRBJ1-2|.|.
TGTGCCAGCCGCCCTCCGGTTGGTGGCTACACCTTC
CASRPPVGGYTF
>TRBV19|TRBJ2-7|TRBD1|.
TGTGCCAGTAGTAGGGGACAGGGACCCTACGAGCAGTACTTC
CASSRGQGPYEQYF
>TRBV7-9|TRBJ1-1|.|.
TGTGCCAGCAGCTCTGCAGGGGTCCCAGAAGCTTTCTTT
CASSSAGVPEAFF
>TRBV20-1|TRBJ2-5|.|once
TGCAGTGCTAGTTGGCCGTACCAAGAGACCCAGTACTTC
CSASWPYQETQYF
>TRBV28|TRBJ2-7|TRBD1|.
TGTGCCAGCAGTTTGGACAGGGTGGACGAGCAGTACTTC
CASSLDRVDEQYF
>TRBV3-1/TRBV3-2|TRBJ1-1|TRBD1|.
TGTGCCAGCAGCCAAGATCGGCTAGGGGGCGCTTTCTTT
CASSQDRLGGAFF
>TRBV10-1|TRBJ2-7|TRBD2|.
TGCGCCAGCAGTGAGTGGGGGGGAGCGGGAGGAGAAAAAGACGAGCAGTACTTC
CASSEWGGAGGEKDEQYF
>TRBV5-1|TRBJ2-1|.|.
TGCGCCAGCAGCTTGGTACGACAGAGCTCCTACAATGAGCAGTTCTTC
CASSLVRQSSYNEQFF
>TRBV6-5|TRBJ2-2|.|.
TGTGCCAGCAGTTACCGGGTAAACGGGGAGCTGTTTTTT
CASSYRVNGELFF
>TRBV3-1/TRBV3-2|TRBJ1-5|TRBD1|.
TGTGCCAGCAGCCAGTTGACAGGGGTCAATCAGCCCCAGCATTTT
CASSQLTGVNQPQHF
>TRBV21-1|TRBJ2-7|.|.
TGTGCCACATGGACAGGGGTGTGCGAGCAGTACTTC
CATWTGVCEQYF
>TRBV5-1|TRBJ1-1|.|.
TGCGCCAGCAGCAGCGCAGGGTATGACACTGAAGCTTTCTTT
CASSSAGYDTEAFF
>TRBV29-1|TRBJ2-4|.|.
TGCAGCGTTGTTCCCGTGGGGGGTACGGGCGTCAAAAACATTCAGTACTTC
CSVVPVGGTGVKNIQYF
>TRBV21-1|TRBJ1-1|.|.
TGTGCCAGCAGACCGGACCGGGGGGGCGACACTGAAGCTTTCTTT
CASRPDRGGDTEAFF
>TRBV19|TRBJ2-2|TRBD1|.
TGTGCCAGTAGACGGACAGGGCGGAGGACCGGGGAGCTGTTTTTT
CASRRTGRRTGELFF
>TRBV6-2/TRBV6-3|TRBJ1-2|.|.
TGTGCCAGCAGTTACACAGACAGAAACTATGGCTACACCTTC
CASSYTDRNYGYTF
>TRBV9|TRBJ2-7|.|.
TGTGCCAGCAGCGTAGGGAGTAGCGGAGGTGTCTACGAGCAGTACTTC
CASSVGSSGGVYEQYF
>TRBV7-9|TRBJ2-7|TRBD1|.
TGTGCCAGCAGCACACGACAGGGGAATGAGCAGTACTTC
CASSTRQGNEQYF
>TRBV5-1|TRBJ2-7|.|.
TGCGCCAGCAGCTTCGGGGGAGACTACGAGCAGTACTTC
CASSFGGDYEQYF
>TRBV12-5|TRBJ1-1|.|.
TGTGCTAGTGGTTCTCGTCTCTGGAGTCGGGGGTACACTGAAGCTTTCTTT
CASGSRLWSRGYTEAFF
>TRBV2|TRBJ2-1|TRBD2|.
TGTGCCAGCAGTGAAGGGGGACTAGGGCCCCATGAGCAGTTCTTC
CASSEGGLGPHEQFF
>TRBV3-1/TRBV3-2|TRBJ1-2|.|.
TGTGCCAGCAGCCAGCGGGCCCTCGGTGGCTACACCTTC
CASSQRALGGYTF